The present T cell receptor (beta chain) was sequenced within a study of T cells in localized non-small cell lung cancer. V lost 0 bases and J 5 bases, leaving 13 bases between the germline ends. Germline CDR1 reads SGHNT; CDR2 reads YENEEA. This CDR3 spans 15 amino acids. Broader study findings: The appearance of a median 57 of the top 100 tumor clones was seen in adjacent lung. Clonality of T cells reached its maximum in uninvolved adjacent lung, surpassing tumor.

A word on this clone: What it binds is unknown.

Only in-frame clones appear in the TCRdb table, and some are missing; sequencing was by immunoSEQ multiplex PCR. The profile shows around 21,000 clones, 65% to 90% of them singletons. The source is a man between 40 and 75 years old with stage I lung adenocarcinoma. This sequence joins TRBV11-3 and TRBJ1-1, with D hard to call. The starting material was peripheral blood, obtained before any cancer treatment. In DNA, the CDR3 is TGTGCCAGCAGCTTAGACGGTAGCCGATCGACTGAAGCTTTCTTT. It is translated as CASSLDGSRSTEAFF.